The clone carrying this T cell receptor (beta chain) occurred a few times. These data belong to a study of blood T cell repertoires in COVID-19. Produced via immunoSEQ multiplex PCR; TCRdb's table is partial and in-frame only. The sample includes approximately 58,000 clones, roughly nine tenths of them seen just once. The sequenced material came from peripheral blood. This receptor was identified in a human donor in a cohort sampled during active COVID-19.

The CDR3 loop reads CASSVIRLAKFNEQFF. The CDR3 region has the DNA TGTGCCAGCAGCGTGATTAGACTAGCGAAATTCAATGAGCAGTTCTTC. The rearrangement links TRBV5-5 to TRBJ2-1; 8 bases align to TRBD2. The CDR3 totals 16 residues. Germline CDR1 SGHKS, CDR2 YYEKEE (reference sequence). V shed 4 bases and J 6 bases; nucleotides not matched to a gene: 12.